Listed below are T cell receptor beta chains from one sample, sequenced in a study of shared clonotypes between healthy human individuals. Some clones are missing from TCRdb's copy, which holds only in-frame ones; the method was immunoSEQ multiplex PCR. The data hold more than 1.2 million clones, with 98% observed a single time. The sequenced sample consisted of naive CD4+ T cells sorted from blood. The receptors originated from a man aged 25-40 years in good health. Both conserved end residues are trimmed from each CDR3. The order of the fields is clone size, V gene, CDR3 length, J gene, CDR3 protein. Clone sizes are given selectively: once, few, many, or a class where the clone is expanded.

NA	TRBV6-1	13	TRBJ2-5	ASSDFRGLFETQY
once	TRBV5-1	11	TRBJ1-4	ASSLAPGEKLF
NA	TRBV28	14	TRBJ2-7	ASSLGPTSGSYEQY
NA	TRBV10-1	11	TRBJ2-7	ASNSHAGSEQY
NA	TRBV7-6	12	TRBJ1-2	ASSSRQGNYGYT
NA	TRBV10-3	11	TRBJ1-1	ATEQDVNTEAF
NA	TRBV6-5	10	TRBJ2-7	ASKTNSYEQY
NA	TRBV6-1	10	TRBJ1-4	ASRGDNEKLF
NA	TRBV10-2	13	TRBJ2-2	ASSGTGGGTGELF
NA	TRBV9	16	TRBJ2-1	ASSLRTSGRDSYNEQF
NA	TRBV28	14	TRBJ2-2	ASSLFSAGETGELF
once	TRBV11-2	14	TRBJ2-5	ASSLVRIGGQETQY
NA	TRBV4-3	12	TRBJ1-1	ASSPQPGSTEAF
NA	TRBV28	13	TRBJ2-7	ASSQTSGRAGEQY
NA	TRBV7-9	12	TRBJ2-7	ASSSRQGDYEQY
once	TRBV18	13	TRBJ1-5	ASSRAGGSNQPQH
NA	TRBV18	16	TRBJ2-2	ASSPLGSGNPNTGELF
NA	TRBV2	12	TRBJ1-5	ASSWDRGHQPQH
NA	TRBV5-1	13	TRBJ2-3	ASSLRTSGEDTQY
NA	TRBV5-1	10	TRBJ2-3	ASSSPTDTQY
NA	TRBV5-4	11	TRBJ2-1	ASSHAARQEQF
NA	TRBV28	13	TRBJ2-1	ASSLGWERLNEQF
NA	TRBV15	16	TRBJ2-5	ATSREARGQGAGETQY
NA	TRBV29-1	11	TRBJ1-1	SVSGLMNTEAF
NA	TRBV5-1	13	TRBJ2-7	ASSWQGGTVAEQY
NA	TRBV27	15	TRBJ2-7	ASSFTSGQGFFYEQY
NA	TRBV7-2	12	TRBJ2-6	ASRPVVIANVLT
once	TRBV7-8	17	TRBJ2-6	ASSLDRQGNSSGANVLT
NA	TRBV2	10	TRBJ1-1	ASSADTPEAF
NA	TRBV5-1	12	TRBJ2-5	ATSIQQGQETQY
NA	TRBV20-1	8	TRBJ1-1	SAAGQGSF
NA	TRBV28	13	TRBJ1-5	ASSLGPSFKQSQH
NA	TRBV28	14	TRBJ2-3	ASSPYGPLSRGTQY
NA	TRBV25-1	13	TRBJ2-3	ASDEREGLSDTQY
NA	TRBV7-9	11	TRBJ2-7	ASSLGRNYEQY
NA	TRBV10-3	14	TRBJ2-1	AISESSTGRRDEQF
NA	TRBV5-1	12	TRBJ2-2	ASSLLARAGELF
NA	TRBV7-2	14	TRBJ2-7	ASSSAGGGSSYEQY
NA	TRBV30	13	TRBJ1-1	AWSVAGTALTEAF
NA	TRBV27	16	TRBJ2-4	ASSLGTAPFGSKNIQY
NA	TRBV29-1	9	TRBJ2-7	STGTGYEQY
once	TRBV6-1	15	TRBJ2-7	ASSEVLLAGVGHEQY
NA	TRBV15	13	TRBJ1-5	ATSRKGGLGQPQH
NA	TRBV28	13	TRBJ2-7	ASRRGTGFIYEQY
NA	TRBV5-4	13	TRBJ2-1	ASSLPGTPYNEQF
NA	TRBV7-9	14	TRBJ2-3	ASRPGLNPSTDTQY
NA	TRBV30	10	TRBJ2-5	AWDVGQETQY
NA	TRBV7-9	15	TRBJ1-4	ASSLTALLATNEKLF
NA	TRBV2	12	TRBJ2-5	ASRESGSPGTQY
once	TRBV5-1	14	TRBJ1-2	ASSSDAGIRGDGYT
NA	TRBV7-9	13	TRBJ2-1	ASSLGDGPYNEQF
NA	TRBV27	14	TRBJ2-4	ASGWNRGISKNIQY
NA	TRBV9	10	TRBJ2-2	ASSVSVGELF
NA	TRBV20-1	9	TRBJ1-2	SGWGNLGYT
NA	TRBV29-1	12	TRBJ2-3	SVVGLAGTDTQY
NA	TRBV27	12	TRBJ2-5	ASSLVAGLETQY
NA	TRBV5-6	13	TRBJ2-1	ASSARLAGGDEQF
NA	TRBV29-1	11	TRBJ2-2	TYRGANTGELF
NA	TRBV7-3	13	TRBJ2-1	ASSLTGLAGSEQF